The 13 T cell receptor beta chains presented below share a single source sample, sequenced in a study of identifying expanded T cells in peripheral blood. Profiled with immunoSEQ multiplex PCR; TCRdb holds only in-frame clones, not every one. The sample shows 55,000 to 75,000 clones, more than 70% of them seen only once. The source material was blood. Every receptor here comes from a person between 18 and 70 years old in good health.

CDR3 residues: CAGERGGPGELFF. The DNA for the CDR3 is TGCGCCGGCGAGCGGGGGGGCCCCGGGGAGCTGTTTTTT. This chain uses TRBV10-1 with TRBJ2-2; 10 bases agree with TRBD2. The length of the CDR3 is 13 residues. Per the germline V gene, CDR1 is WNHNN and CDR2 is SYGVQD (reference sequence). The J segment lost 6 bases and the V segment lost 11 bases, leaving 6 bases of the junction unmatched.

The chain links TRBV5-4 to TRBJ1-6; no clear D gene. The germline CDR1 and CDR2 sequences are SGHNT and YYREEE (reference sequence). The CDR3 extends over 13 amino acids. V was cut by 2 bases and J by 6 bases, with 6 bases left in between. As DNA, the CDR3 is TGTGCCAGCAGCTTCTCGAGTAATTCACCCCTCCACTTT. It translates to CASSFSSNSPLHF.

The rearrangement uses TRBV7-2 and TRBJ2-3, with 7 bases lining up with TRBD2. The CDR3 extends over 16 amino acids. Unmatched junction bases numbered 6, after V lost 0 bases and J lost 3 bases. Germline CDR1 SGHTA, CDR2 FQGNSA. CDR3 DNA: TGTGCCAGCAGCTTAGCTCCCGGGAGGACGACAGATACGCAGTATTTT. This translates into CASSLAPGRTTDTQYF. The full variable domain, rest sourced from reference TRBV7-2 and TRBJ2-3, is GAGVSQSPSNKVTEKGKDVELRCDPISGHTALYWYRQSLGQGLEFLIYFQGNSAPDKSGLPSDRFSAERTGGSVSTLTIQRTQQEDSAVYLCASSLAPGRTTDTQYFGPGTRLTVL.

The chain joins TRBV28 to TRBJ2-6, with TRBD1 matching 8 bases. CDR1 MDHEN and CDR2 SYDVKM come from the germline V gene. J gave up 4 bases and V 6 bases, and 5 bases lay outside the gene matches. The CDR3 covers 15 residues. The CDR3 region is CASRPTGVGANVLTF. The CDR3 DNA is TGTGCCAGCAGGCCGACAGGGGTCGGGGCCAACGTCCTGACTTTC.

The chain has TRBV5-1 and TRBJ2-5, with 9 bases that match TRBD1. Germline V gene sequence: CDR1 SGHRS, CDR2 YFSETQ. Losses at the gene ends were 4 bases for V and 5 bases for J; bases not matched to a gene: 12. This CDR3 spans 16 amino acids. The CDR3 spells CASSRTGTGLAETQYF. The CDR3 DNA reads as TGCGCCAGCAGCCGGACCGGGACAGGGTTGGCGGAGACCCAGTACTTC.

The V gene is TRBV6-5, the J gene TRBJ2-7; 7 bases align to TRBD1. The germline V gene has CDR1 MNHEY and CDR2 SVGAGI. Trimming removed 2 bases from V and 4 bases from J; junction bases left unmatched: 2. CDR3 size: 13 residues. The CDR3: CASSYGQEYEQYF. The CDR3 nucleotides are TGTGCCAGCAGTTACGGACAGGAATACGAGCAGTACTTC.

The J gene is TRBJ1-2, the V gene TRBV30; tentatively, D is TRBD1 (6 bases). The CDR3 length is 11 residues. Germline V gene data show CDR1 as GTSNPN and CDR2 as SVGIG (reference sequence). Trimming took off 1 base at V and 10 bases at J, with 10 bases between the two ends. CDR3 loop: CAWSDREHYTF. The CDR3 nucleotides read TGTGCCTGGAGTGACAGGGAGCACTACACCTTC.

V gene TRBV6-1 combines with J gene TRBJ2-5, with D possibly matching TRBD1 (5 bases). Looked up from germline, CDR1 is MNHNS and CDR2 is SASEGT. The ends were cut back, 3 bases at V and 5 bases at J, with 10 bases in the middle. This CDR3 is built from 13 residues. The CDR3 nucleotides are TGTGCCAGCAGTGAGCAAGGGGCTGAGACCCAGTACTTC. Translating gives CASSEQGAETQYF.

V usage is TRBV4-1 and J usage is TRBJ2-1, with 8 bases aligning to TRBD2. After removal of 1 base from V and 1 base from J, the junction contained 6 bases not matched to a gene. The CDR3 extends over 17 amino acids. Germline V gives CDR1 MGHRA, CDR2 YSYEKL. CDR3 nucleotide sequence: TGCGCCAGCAGCCAAGTACTAGCGGTAAAATCCTACAATGAGCAGTTCTTC. Translated, it gives CASSQVLAVKSYNEQFF.

The chain uses TRBV6-1 and TRBJ1-6, with TRBD1 matching 7 bases. The CDR3 sequence is 14 residues long. The junction had 4 bases not matched to a gene; V was cut back by 4 bases and J by 7 bases. Germline CDR1 MNHNS, CDR2 SASEGT. The CDR3 coding sequence is TGTGCCAGCAGTGTCGGGACAGAAAATTCACCCCTCCACTTT. Amino acids: CASSVGTENSPLHF.

The DNA for the CDR3 is TGTGCCTGGAAGAACAACAATGAGCAGTTCTTC. It translates to CAWKNNNEQFF. This chain links TRBV30 with TRBJ2-1, with D unresolved. The CDR3 sequence is 11 residues long. The germline V and J ends were trimmed by 4 bases and 5 bases, with 6 bases remaining between them. CDR1 and CDR2 (germline): GTSNPN, SVGIG (reference sequence).

Sample share makes this clone medium-sized. The chain uses TRBV7-9 and TRBJ2-5, with D perhaps TRBD2 (6 bases). Looked up from germline, CDR1 is SEHNR and CDR2 is FQNEAQ (reference sequence). The CDR3 runs 11 residues. Trimming removed 1 base at V and 14 bases at J, with 11 bases between. The CDR3 here is CASSLEEGFYF. In DNA, the CDR3 is TGTGCCAGCAGCTTAGAGGAGGGCTTTTACTTC. Using reference TRBV7-9 and TRBJ2-5 for the parts outside the CDR3, the full variable domain is DTGVSQNPRHKITKRGQNVTFRCDPISEHNRLYWYRQTLGQGPEFLTYFQNEAQLEKSRLLSDRFSAERPKGSFSTLEIQRTEQGDSAMYLCASSLEEGFYFGPGTRLLVL.

This clone was seen once. The V call is TRBV7-9, the J call TRBJ2-1; D may be TRBD1 (5 bases). Germline CDR1 reads SEHNR; CDR2 reads FQNEAQ (reference sequence). The CDR3 is made up of 14 amino acids. The V end lost 0 bases, the J end lost 4 bases, and 7 bases lay between the germline ends. The CDR3 region has the DNA TGTGCCAGCAGCTTAGCGGCAGGGTACAATGAGCAGTTCTTC. Translated, it gives CASSLAAGYNEQFF.